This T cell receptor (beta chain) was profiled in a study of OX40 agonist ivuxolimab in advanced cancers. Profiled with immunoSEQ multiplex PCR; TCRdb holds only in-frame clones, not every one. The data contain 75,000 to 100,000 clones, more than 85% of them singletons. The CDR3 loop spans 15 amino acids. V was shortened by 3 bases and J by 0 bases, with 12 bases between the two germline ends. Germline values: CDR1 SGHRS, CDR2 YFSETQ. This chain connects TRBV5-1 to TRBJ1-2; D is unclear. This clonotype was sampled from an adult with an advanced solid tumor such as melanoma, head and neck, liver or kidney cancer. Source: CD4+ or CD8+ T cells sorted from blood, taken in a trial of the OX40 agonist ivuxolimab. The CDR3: CASSWAVNTNYGYTF. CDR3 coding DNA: TGCGCCAGCAGCTGGGCAGTGAATACTAACTATGGCTACACCTTC.